Below are 26 T cell receptor beta chains sequenced from a single sample in a study of blood T cell repertoires in COVID-19. Repertoires were generated with immunoSEQ multiplex PCR, while TCRdb's copy carries only in-frame clones and drops some. This table holds approximately 210,000 clones, about 88% found once. Sequencing was carried out using peripheral blood. These receptors were obtained from a woman in her forties who had recovered from COVID-19.

This clone appeared a few times. The chain links TRBV29-1 to TRBJ1-3; tentative D call: TRBD1 (5 bases). The germline V gene encodes CDR1 SQVTM and CDR2 ANQGSEA. With 7 bases removed from V and 1 base from J, the gap between germline ends came to 14 bases. This CDR3 contains 14 residues. This chain's CDR3 is CSAEVTGSGNTIYF. The CDR3 DNA follows: TGCAGCGCCGAAGTTACAGGTTCTGGAAACACCATATATTTT.

The gene calls are TRBV2 and TRBJ2-1, with 14 bases fitting TRBD2. Germline loops: CDR1 SNHLY, CDR2 FYNNEI. Unmatched junction bases numbered 15, after V lost 8 bases and J lost 6 bases. CDR3 size: 18 residues. The CDR3 sequence is CASQGPGLAGVGANEQFF. The CDR3 nucleotides are TGTGCCAGCCAGGGGCCGGGACTAGCGGGAGTAGGGGCCAATGAGCAGTTCTTC. Looking up the rest from reference TRBV2 and TRBJ2-1 gives the full variable domain: EPEVTQTPSHQVTQMGQEVILRCVPISNHLYFYWYRQILGQKVEFLVSFYNNEISEKSEIFDDQFSVERPDGSNFTLKIRSTKLEDSAMYFCASQGPGLAGVGANEQFFGPGTRLTVL.

The CDR3 DNA reads as TGTGCCAGCAGTGAAAGCGGCCAGATGAACACTGAAGCTTTCTTT. It specifies CASSESGQMNTEAFF. The chain recombines TRBV2 with TRBJ1-1; no clear D. V was trimmed by 2 bases and J by 0 bases, leaving 10 bases between them. This CDR3 is built from 15 residues. Germline CDR1 is SNHLY and CDR2 is FYNNEI.

CDR3 bases: TGTGCCATCAGTGAGTCGACTATTGGGGTGGAGTATGGCTACACCTTC. Its protein is CAISESTIGVEYGYTF. This chain links TRBV10-3 with TRBJ1-2; D is ambiguous. Trimming removed 0 bases at V and 5 bases at J, with 16 bases between. Germline lookup yields CDR1 ENHRY and CDR2 SYGVKD. The CDR3 spans 16 residues.

The chain joins TRBV19 to TRBJ2-3, with 10 positions matching TRBD2. Germline assignment: CDR1 LNHDA and CDR2 SQIVND (reference sequence). The CDR3 spans 21 residues. Unmatched junction bases numbered 20, after V lost 2 bases and J lost 3 bases. The CDR3 DNA reads TGTGCCAGTAGTATACTTCCGACACTACCCGGGACTAGCGTCTGGACAGATACGCAGTATTTT. This encodes CASSILPTLPGTSVWTDTQYF. Full variable domain (remainder filled in from reference TRBV19 and TRBJ2-3): DGGITQSPKYLFRKEGQNVTLSCEQNLNHDAMYWYRQDPGQGLRLIYYSQIVNDFQKGDIAEGYSVSREKKESFPLTVTSAQKNPTAFYLCASSILPTLPGTSVWTDTQYFGPGTRLTVL.

J is TRBJ1-1 and V is TRBV30; 7 positions match TRBD1. CDR1 is GTSNPN, CDR2 SVGIG, per germline (reference sequence). V lost 2 bases and J lost 7; bases outside the gene matches: 16. This CDR3 contains 16 residues. The CDR3 region is CAWSYILTGYEGEAFF. The CDR3 region has the DNA TGTGCCTGGAGTTACATCTTGACAGGGTATGAGGGTGAAGCTTTCTTT.

The chain has TRBV14 and TRBJ2-3; no definite D call. The CDR3 is made up of 13 amino acids. Trimming stripped 1 base from V and 7 bases from J, with 9 bases between. Germline V gene data show CDR1 as SGHDN and CDR2 as FVKESK. CDR3: CASSQVESNTQYF. As DNA, the CDR3 is TGTGCCAGCAGCCAAGTGGAGAGCAATACGCAGTATTTT.

The rearrangement links TRBV19 to TRBJ2-1, with a possible D match to TRBD2 (6 bases). Between the trimmed V and J ends, which lost 10 bases and 9 bases, there was a span of 16 bases. Germline values: CDR1 LNHDA, CDR2 SQIVND (reference sequence). This CDR3 spans 12 amino acids. The CDR3 is CATSGVVREQFF. CDR3 nucleotides: TGTGCCACCTCGGGAGTTGTGCGTGAGCAGTTCTTC.

The rearrangement uses TRBV11-3 and TRBJ1-1, with D tentatively TRBD1 (5 bases). This CDR3 comprises 13 residues. V lost 5 bases and J lost 1, with 8 bases in between. Germline CDR1 is SGHNT and CDR2 is YENEEA. The CDR3 loop reads CASSAQENTEAFF. DNA for the CDR3: TGTGCCAGCAGCGCACAGGAGAACACTGAAGCTTTCTTT.

This clone was picked up one time. This sequence joins TRBV5-4 and TRBJ2-2; TRBD2 aligns across 10 bases. The germline V gene encodes CDR1 SGHNT and CDR2 YYREEE (reference sequence). This CDR3 comprises 15 residues. V lost 4 bases, J lost 3 bases, and 3 bases stayed unmatched. DNA of the CDR3: TGTGCCAGCAGCCCTAGCGGGAGCCACACCGGGGAGCTGTTTTTT. Translated: CASSPSGSHTGELFF.

J is TRBJ1-2 and V is TRBV7-9; maybe TRBD1 (5 bases). CDR3 length: 13 residues. Germline CDR1 is SEHNR and CDR2 is FQNEAQ (reference sequence). Trimming shortened V by 3 bases and J by 6 bases, and 11 bases separated the two germline ends. The CDR3 sequence is CASSLETGDGYTF. The CDR3 bases are TGTGCCAGCAGCTTGGAGACGGGGGATGGCTACACCTTC.

This chain joins TRBV27 and TRBJ2-2; tentatively, D is TRBD1 (6 bases). This CDR3 has 14 amino acids. From germline, CDR1 is MNHEY and CDR2 SMNVEV (reference sequence). Trimming shortened V by 5 bases and J by 6 bases, and 13 bases separated the two germline ends. CDR3 DNA sequence: TGTGCCAGCAGTGGTACAGGGAAGGCCGGGGAGCTGTTTTTT. The encoded protein is CASSGTGKAGELFF.

The rearrangement joins TRBV7-2 to TRBJ2-2; D unresolved. Germline V gene lookup returns CDR1 SGHTA and CDR2 FQGNSA. The CDR3 has 13 amino acids. V was clipped by 4 bases and J by 7 bases, with 10 bases between them. CDR3 nucleotide sequence: TGTGCCAGCAGCTCCCCGGGTATCGGGGAGCTGTTTTTT. It translates to CASSSPGIGELFF.

In DNA, the CDR3 is TGTGCCTCCCGCGAGGTTAGGGATACGCAGTATTTT. Amino acid sequence: CASREVRDTQYF. The chain carries TRBV30 and TRBJ2-3, with no clear D. The CDR3 has 12 residues. Per germline, CDR1 GTSNPN and CDR2 SVGIG (reference sequence). V was trimmed by 7 bases and J by 6 bases, leaving 14 bases between them.

The chain is built from TRBV19 and TRBJ2-7, with D possibly matching TRBD1 (6 bases). V was pared by 3 bases and J by 1 base, with 13 bases between. Germline V gives CDR1 LNHDA, CDR2 SQIVND (reference sequence). This CDR3 has 15 amino acids. The CDR3 here is CASSISGTLSYEQYF. CDR3 nucleotide sequence: TGTGCCAGTAGTATCTCCGGGACACTGTCCTACGAGCAGTACTTC.

Points on this clone: This sample also contains other DNA sequences that code for the same CDR3. This chain joins TRBV6-5 and TRBJ1-2; 7 bases match TRBD1. The ends lost 2 bases at V and 5 bases at J; junction bases unmatched: 5. CDR1 MNHEY and CDR2 SVGAGI come from the germline V gene. The CDR3 is 14 amino acids. The CDR3 protein is CASSYVAGGYGYTF. The CDR3 bases are TGTGCCAGCAGTTACGTCGCAGGGGGATATGGCTACACCTTC.

This clone was picked up one time. This chain uses TRBV15 with TRBJ1-6; 10 bases match TRBD1. Germline V CDR1 and CDR2: LNHNV, YYDKDF (reference sequence). The CDR3 loop spans 16 amino acids. The ends lost 1 base at V and 7 bases at J; junction bases unmatched: 4. CDR3 nucleotide sequence: TGTGCCACCAGCAGAGGGACAGGGGGAACGAATTCACCCCTCCACTTT. Amino acid sequence: CATSRGTGGTNSPLHF.

The V call is TRBV7-6, the J call TRBJ2-5; D gene ambiguous. Germline-derived CDR1 and CDR2 are SGHVS and FNYEAQ. The CDR3 length is 13 residues. The V end lost 5 bases, the J end lost 7 bases, and 14 bases lay between the germline ends. CDR3 nucleotide sequence: TGTGCCAGCAGCCGTGGAGCCCTTGGGACCCAGTACTTC. Its protein product is CASSRGALGTQYF.

This clone was counted between two and nine times. The chain combines TRBV7-2 with TRBJ1-2, with 11 bases fitting TRBD1. Germline V gene lookup returns CDR1 SGHTA and CDR2 FQGNSA. Trimming removed 7 bases from V and 0 bases from J; junction bases left unmatched: 4. CDR3 length: 15 amino acids. The CDR3 DNA is TGTGCCAGCATGCGGGACAGGGGGTCTAACTATGGCTACACCTTC. This codes for CASMRDRGSNYGYTF.

The chain carries TRBV12-3 or TRBV12-4 and TRBJ2-3; 7 bases agree with TRBD1. The junction had 1 base not matched to a gene; V was cut back by 3 bases and J by 4 bases. This CDR3 contains 13 residues. CDR3 DNA: TGTGCCAGCAGTTTCCAGGGGGCAGATACGCAGTATTTT. Amino acid sequence: CASSFQGADTQYF.

The chain has TRBV7-9 and TRBJ1-1, with no clear D. Germline V gene data show CDR1 as SEHNR and CDR2 as FQNEAQ (reference sequence). CDR3 length: 14 residues. Trimming pared 1 base from V and 7 bases from J, leaving 13 bases between. In DNA form, the CDR3 reads TGTGCCAGCAGCTTAGAAGTCGATGGCCGTGAAGCTTTCTTT. This encodes CASSLEVDGREAFF.

The chain combines TRBV11-3 with TRBJ2-3; 10 bases are a match to TRBD2. This CDR3 comprises 15 residues. The germline V gene has CDR1 SGHNT and CDR2 YENEEA. J gave up 4 bases and V 1 base, and 2 bases lay outside the gene matches. The CDR3 sequence is CASSLGAGGPDTQYF. As DNA, the CDR3 is TGTGCCAGCAGCTTAGGAGCGGGAGGGCCAGATACGCAGTATTTT.

The chain carries TRBV6-2 or TRBV6-3 and TRBJ2-7; D remains ambiguous. V shed 0 bases and J shed 2 bases, with 8 bases lying between them. The germline CDR1 and CDR2 sequences are MNHEY and SVGEGT. CDR3 length: 14 amino acids. The CDR3 bases are TGTGCCAGCAGTTACTCCAGACAAGCCTACGAGCAGTACTTC. Its protein is CASSYSRQAYEQYF.

The chain combines TRBV5-1 with TRBJ1-3, with no clear D. Trimming cost V 3 bases and J 5 bases, with 21 bases left between them. This CDR3 is built from 17 residues. In germline, CDR1 is SGHRS, CDR2 YFSETQ. The DNA for the CDR3 is TGCGCCAGCAGCTCAAGTGGTCCGGGGAACAGTAGAAACACCATATATTTT. Protein: CASSSSGPGNSRNTIYF.

V and J are TRBV7-2 and TRBJ2-7; TRBD2 might be the D (5 bases). Trimming pared 0 bases from V and 2 bases from J, leaving 11 bases between. Germline-derived CDR1 and CDR2 are SGHTA and FQGNSA. The CDR3 runs 15 residues. The CDR3 here is CASSLAAYGTYEQYF. In DNA form, the CDR3 reads TGTGCCAGCAGCTTAGCGGCTTACGGGACCTACGAGCAGTACTTC. The full variable domain, in which reference TRBV7-2 and TRBJ2-7 provide the parts outside the CDR3, is GAGVSQSPSNKVTEKGKDVELRCDPISGHTALYWYRQSLGQGLEFLIYFQGNSAPDKSGLPSDRFSAERTGGSVSTLTIQRTQQEDSAVYLCASSLAAYGTYEQYFGPGTRLTVT.

The chain recombines TRBV7-2 with TRBJ2-1; tentative D call: TRBD1 (7 bases). The CDR3 totals 13 residues. CDR1 and CDR2 from the germline V gene are SGHTA and FQGNSA. Trimming took 5 bases from V and 9 from J, leaving 14 bases between them. The CDR3 DNA is TGTGCCAGCAGCGTGGACAGGAGGGGTGAGCAGTTCTTC. Protein sequence: CASSVDRRGEQFF.